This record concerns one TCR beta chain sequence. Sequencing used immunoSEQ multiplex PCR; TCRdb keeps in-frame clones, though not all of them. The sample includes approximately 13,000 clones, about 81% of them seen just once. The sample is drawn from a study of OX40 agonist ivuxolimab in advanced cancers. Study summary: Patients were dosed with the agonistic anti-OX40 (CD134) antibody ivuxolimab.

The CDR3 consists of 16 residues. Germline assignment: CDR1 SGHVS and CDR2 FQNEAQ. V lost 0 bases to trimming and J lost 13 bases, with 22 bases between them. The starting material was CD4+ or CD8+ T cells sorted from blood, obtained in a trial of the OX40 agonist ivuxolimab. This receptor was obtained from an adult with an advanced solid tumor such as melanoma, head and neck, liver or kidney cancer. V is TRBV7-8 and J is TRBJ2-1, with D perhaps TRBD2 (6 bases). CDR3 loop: CASSLATGHRSGDQFF. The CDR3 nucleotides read TGTGCCAGCAGCTTAGCGACCGGGCACAGGTCGGGAGATCAGTTCTTC.